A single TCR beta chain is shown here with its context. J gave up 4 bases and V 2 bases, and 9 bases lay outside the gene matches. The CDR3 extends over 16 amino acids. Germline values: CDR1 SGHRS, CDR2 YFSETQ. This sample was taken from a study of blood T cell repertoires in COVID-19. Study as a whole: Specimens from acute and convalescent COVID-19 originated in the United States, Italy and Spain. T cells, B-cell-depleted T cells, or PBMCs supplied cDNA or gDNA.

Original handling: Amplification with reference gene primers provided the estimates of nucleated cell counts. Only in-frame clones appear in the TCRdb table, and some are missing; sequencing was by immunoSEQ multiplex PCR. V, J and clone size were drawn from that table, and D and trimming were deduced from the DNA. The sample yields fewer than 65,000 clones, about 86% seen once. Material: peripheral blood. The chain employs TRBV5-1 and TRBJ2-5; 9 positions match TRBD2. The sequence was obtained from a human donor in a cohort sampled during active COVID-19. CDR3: CASSFGGGAVGETQYF. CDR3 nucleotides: TGCGCCAGCAGCTTTGGCGGGGGGGCGGTTGGAGAGACCCAGTACTTC.